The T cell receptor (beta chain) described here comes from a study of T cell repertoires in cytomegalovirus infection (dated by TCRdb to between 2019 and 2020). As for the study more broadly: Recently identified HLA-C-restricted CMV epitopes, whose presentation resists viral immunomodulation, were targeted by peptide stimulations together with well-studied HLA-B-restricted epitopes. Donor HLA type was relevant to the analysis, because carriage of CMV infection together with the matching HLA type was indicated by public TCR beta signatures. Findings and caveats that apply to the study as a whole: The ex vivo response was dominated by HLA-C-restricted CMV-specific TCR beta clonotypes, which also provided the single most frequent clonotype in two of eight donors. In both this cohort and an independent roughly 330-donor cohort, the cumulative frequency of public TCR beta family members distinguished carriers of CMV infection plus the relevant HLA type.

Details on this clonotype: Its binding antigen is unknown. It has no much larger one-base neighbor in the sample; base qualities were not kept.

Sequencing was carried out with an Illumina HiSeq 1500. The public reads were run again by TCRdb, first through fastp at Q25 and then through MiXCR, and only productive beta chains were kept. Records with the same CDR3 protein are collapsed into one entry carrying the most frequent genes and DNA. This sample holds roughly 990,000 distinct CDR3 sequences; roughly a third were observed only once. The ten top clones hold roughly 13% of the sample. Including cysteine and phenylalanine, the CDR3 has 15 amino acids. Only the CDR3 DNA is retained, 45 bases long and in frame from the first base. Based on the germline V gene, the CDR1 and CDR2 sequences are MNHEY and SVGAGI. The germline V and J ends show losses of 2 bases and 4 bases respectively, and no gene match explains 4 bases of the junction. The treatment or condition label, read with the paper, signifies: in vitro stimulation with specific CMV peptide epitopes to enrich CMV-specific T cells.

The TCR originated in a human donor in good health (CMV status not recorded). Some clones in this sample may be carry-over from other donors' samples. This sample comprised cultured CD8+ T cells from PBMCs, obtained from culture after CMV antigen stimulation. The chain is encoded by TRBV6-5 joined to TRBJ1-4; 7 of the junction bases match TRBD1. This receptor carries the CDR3 CASSYGTDVNEKLFF. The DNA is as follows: TGTGCCAGCAGTTACGGGACAGACGTTAATGAAAAACTGTTTTTT.